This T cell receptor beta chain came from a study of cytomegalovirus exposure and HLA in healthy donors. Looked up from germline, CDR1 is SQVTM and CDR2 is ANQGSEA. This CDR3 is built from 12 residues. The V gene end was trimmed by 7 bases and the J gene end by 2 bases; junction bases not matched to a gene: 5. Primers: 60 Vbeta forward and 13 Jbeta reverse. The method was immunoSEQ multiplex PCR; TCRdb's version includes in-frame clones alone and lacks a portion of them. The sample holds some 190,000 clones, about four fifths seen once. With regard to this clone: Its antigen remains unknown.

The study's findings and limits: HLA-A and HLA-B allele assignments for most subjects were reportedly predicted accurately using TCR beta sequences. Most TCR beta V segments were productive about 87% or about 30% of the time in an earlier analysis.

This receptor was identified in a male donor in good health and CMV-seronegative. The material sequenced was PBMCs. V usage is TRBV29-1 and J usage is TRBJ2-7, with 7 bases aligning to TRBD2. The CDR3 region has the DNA TGCAGCGCTGGACTAGGGACCTACGAGCAGTACTTC. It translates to CSAGLGTYEQYF.